Each of the 2 T cell receptor beta chains below was sequenced from the same sample in a study of blood T cell repertoires in COVID-19. TCRdb keeps only in-frame clones here, not all; method: immunoSEQ multiplex PCR. The sample has 200,000 to 250,000 clones; roughly 88% are singletons. The sequenced sample was PBMCs or T cells enriched from blood (not recorded which). Receptors were obtained from a woman aged 40 to 50 with acute COVID-19.

CDR3 DNA: TGTGCCAGCAGCCTCCGGGACAGCAAATACTACGAGCAGTACTTC. Encoded protein: CASSLRDSKYYEQYF. The V gene is TRBV7-9, the J gene TRBJ2-7; TRBD1 matches at 7 bases. V shed 5 bases, J shed 3 bases, and the junction held 10 bases outside the gene matches. This CDR3 is 15 amino acids long. CDR1 is SEHNR, CDR2 FQNEAQ, per germline (reference sequence).

The chain joins TRBV2 to TRBJ2-3, with 9 bases matching TRBD1. From germline, CDR1 is SNHLY and CDR2 FYNNEI. V lost 7 bases and J lost 3; bases outside the gene matches: 8. The CDR3 runs to 15 residues. CDR3 nucleotides: TGTGCCAGCATTAGAACAGGGGGCGTAACAGATACGCAGTATTTT. Translation: CASIRTGGVTDTQYF.